This is a list of T cell receptor beta chains from one sample in a study of blood T cell repertoires in COVID-19. Method: immunoSEQ multiplex PCR; TCRdb's copy keeps in-frame clones and lacks some. The sample carries around 70,000 clones, about nine tenths recorded once. The sample comprised peripheral blood. These receptors were taken from a woman under 30 with acute or convalescent COVID-19. Each CDR3 is given with its conserved first and last residue. The order of the fields is CDR3 DNA, CDR3 protein, V gene, D gene, clone size, J gene. D genes are given only for firm matches. Part of the rows lack a size; the others show once, few, many or a class for expanded clones.

DNA: TGTGCCAGCAGCTTAAGGCGGGGGGGCTTGGATACGCAGTATTTT
CDR3: CASSLRRGGLDTQYF
V: TRBV7-2
D: TRBD2
size: once
J: TRBJ2-3

DNA: TGTGCCAGTAGTATGCGGGAGGGGAACACTGAAGCTTTCTTT
CDR3: CASSMREGNTEAFF
V: TRBV19
D: -
size: few
J: TRBJ1-1

DNA: TGTGCCAGCAGCAGCGGGACGGAACAGATGTACGAGCAGTACTTC
CDR3: CASSSGTEQMYEQYF
V: TRBV7-8
D: TRBD2
size: -
J: TRBJ2-7

DNA: TGTGCCAGCAGCCACATTACAGGGATTACCTATGGCTACACCTTC
CDR3: CASSHITGITYGYTF
V: TRBV7-9
D: -
size: -
J: TRBJ1-2

DNA: TGTGCCAGCAGTTTCGGGACAGGGGACCCCGATGGCTACACCTTC
CDR3: CASSFGTGDPDGYTF
V: TRBV27
D: TRBD1
size: -
J: TRBJ1-2

DNA: TGCGCCAGCAGCTTGGGACAGGGGGCGGGAGATACGCAGTATTTT
CDR3: CASSLGQGAGDTQYF
V: TRBV5-1
D: TRBD1
size: -
J: TRBJ2-3

DNA: TGTGCCAGCAGCATAGGACAGGGGGCCAATGAGCAGTTCTTC
CDR3: CASSIGQGANEQFF
V: TRBV21-1
D: -
size: -
J: TRBJ2-1

DNA: TGCGCCAGCAGCCAACCGTTCGGCACCGGGGAGCTGTTTTTT
CDR3: CASSQPFGTGELFF
V: TRBV4-1
D: -
size: few
J: TRBJ2-2

DNA: TGTGCCAGCAGCTCGGACCGATTGCGGGCACCCCTCCACTTT
CDR3: CASSSDRLRAPLHF
V: TRBV7-2
D: -
size: -
J: TRBJ1-6

DNA: TGTGCTAGTGGTTTGGGACAGGGGAGGGATACTGAAGCTTTCTTT
CDR3: CASGLGQGRDTEAFF
V: TRBV12-5
D: TRBD1
size: -
J: TRBJ1-1

DNA: TGTGCCTGGAAGGAACAGGGTTTGGGCAATCAGCCCCAGCATTTT
CDR3: CAWKEQGLGNQPQHF
V: TRBV30
D: -
size: -
J: TRBJ1-5

DNA: TGTGCCACCCAACGCCACGAACCGAGTGTAGCTGAAGCTTTCTTT
CDR3: CATQRHEPSVAEAFF
V: TRBV24-1
D: -
size: -
J: TRBJ1-1

DNA: TGCGCCAGCAGCTTACAGGGGTTGGGAGATACGCAGTATTTT
CDR3: CASSLQGLGDTQYF
V: TRBV5-1
D: TRBD1
size: -
J: TRBJ2-3

DNA: TGTGCCAGCTGGCGGGGGCCGGTCGGCTACACCTTC
CDR3: CASWRGPVGYTF
V: TRBV6-5
D: -
size: -
J: TRBJ1-2

DNA: TGTGCCAGCAGTGGAGCTATTCGACTAGCGTCGGGGGGAGAGACCCAGTACTTC
CDR3: CASSGAIRLASGGETQYF
V: TRBV2
D: TRBD2
size: -
J: TRBJ2-5

DNA: TGTGCCAGCAGCTTGGACAGGGGAGATAATTCACCCCTCCACTTT
CDR3: CASSLDRGDNSPLHF
V: TRBV5-4
D: TRBD1
size: -
J: TRBJ1-6

DNA: TGTGCCAGCAGTTACAGCCCGAATAATTCACCCCTCCACTTT
CDR3: CASSYSPNNSPLHF
V: TRBV6-5
D: -
size: -
J: TRBJ1-6

DNA: TGCAGTGCTAGTGTGGACAGAAACTACAATGAGCAGTTCTTC
CDR3: CSASVDRNYNEQFF
V: TRBV20-1
D: -
size: -
J: TRBJ2-1